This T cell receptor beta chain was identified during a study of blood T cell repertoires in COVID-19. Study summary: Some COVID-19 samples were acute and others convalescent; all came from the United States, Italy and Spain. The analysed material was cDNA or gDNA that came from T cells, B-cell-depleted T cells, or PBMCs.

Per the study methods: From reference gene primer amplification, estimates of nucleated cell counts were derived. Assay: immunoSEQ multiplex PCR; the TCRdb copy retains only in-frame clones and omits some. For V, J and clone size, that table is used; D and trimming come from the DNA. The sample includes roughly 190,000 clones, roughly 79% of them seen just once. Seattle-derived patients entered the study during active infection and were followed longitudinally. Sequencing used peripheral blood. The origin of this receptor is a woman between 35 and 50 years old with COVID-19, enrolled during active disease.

As DNA, the CDR3 is TGTGCCAGCGGGAGGGGGAATGAAAAACTGTTTTTT. Translating it yields CASGRGNEKLFF. This chain uses TRBV2 with TRBJ1-4; weak D call: TRBD1 (6 bases). The V gene lost 8 bases and the J gene lost 5 bases, with 9 bases spanning the gap. Germline loops: CDR1 SNHLY, CDR2 FYNNEI. The CDR3 spans 12 residues. Full variable domain (rest looked up from reference TRBV2 and TRBJ1-4): EPEVTQTPSHQVTQMGQEVILRCVPISNHLYFYWYRQILGQKVEFLVSFYNNEISEKSEIFDDQFSVERPDGSNFTLKIRSTKLEDSAMYFCASGRGNEKLFFGSGTQLSVL.